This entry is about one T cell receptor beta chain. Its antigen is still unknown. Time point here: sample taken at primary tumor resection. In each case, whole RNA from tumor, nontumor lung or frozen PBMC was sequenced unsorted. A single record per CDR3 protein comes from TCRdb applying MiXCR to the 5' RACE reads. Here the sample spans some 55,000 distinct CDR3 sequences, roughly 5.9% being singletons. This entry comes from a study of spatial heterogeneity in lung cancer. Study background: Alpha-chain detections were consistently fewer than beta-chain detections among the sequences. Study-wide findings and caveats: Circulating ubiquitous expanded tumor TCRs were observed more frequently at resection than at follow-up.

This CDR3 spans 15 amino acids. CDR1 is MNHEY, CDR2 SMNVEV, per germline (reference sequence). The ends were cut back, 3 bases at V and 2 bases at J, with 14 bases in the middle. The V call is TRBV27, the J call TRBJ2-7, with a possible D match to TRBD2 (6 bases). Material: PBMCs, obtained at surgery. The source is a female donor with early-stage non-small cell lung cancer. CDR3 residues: CASSLVPSAAYEQYF. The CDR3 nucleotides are TGTGCCAGCAGTTTGGTGCCTAGCGCCGCCTACGAGCAGTACTTC.